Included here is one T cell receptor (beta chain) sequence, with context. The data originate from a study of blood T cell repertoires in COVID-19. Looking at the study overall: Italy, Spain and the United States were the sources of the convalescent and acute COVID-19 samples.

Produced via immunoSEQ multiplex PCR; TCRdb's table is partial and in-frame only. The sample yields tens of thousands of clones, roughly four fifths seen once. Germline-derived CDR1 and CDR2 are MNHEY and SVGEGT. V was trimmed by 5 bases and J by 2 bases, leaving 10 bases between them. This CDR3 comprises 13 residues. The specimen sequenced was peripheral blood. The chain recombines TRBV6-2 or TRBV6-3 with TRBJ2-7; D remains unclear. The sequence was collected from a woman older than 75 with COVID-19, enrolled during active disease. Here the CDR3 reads CASSVPGTYEQYF. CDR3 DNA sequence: TGTGCCAGCAGTGTGCCAGGCACCTACGAGCAGTACTTC.